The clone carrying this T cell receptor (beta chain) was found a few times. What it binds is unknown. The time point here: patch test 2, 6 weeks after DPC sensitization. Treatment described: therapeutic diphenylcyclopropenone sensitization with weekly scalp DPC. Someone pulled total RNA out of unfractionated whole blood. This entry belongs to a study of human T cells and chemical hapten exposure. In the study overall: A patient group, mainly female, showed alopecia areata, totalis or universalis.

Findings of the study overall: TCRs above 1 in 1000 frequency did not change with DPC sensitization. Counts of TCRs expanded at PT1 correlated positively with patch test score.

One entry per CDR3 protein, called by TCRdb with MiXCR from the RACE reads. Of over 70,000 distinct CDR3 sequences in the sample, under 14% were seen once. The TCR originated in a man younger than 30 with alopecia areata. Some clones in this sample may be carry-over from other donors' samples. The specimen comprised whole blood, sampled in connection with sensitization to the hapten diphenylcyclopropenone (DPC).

CDR3 amino acids: CASSMTSGDEQYF. The CDR3 bases are TGTGCCAGCAGTATGACTAGCGGGGACGAGCAGTACTTC. The chain combines TRBV7-3 with TRBJ2-7, with 11 bases matching TRBD2. This CDR3 comprises 13 residues. Germline V CDR1 and CDR2: SGHTA, FQGTGA. V gave up 6 bases and J gave up 5 bases; unmatched junction bases: 3.